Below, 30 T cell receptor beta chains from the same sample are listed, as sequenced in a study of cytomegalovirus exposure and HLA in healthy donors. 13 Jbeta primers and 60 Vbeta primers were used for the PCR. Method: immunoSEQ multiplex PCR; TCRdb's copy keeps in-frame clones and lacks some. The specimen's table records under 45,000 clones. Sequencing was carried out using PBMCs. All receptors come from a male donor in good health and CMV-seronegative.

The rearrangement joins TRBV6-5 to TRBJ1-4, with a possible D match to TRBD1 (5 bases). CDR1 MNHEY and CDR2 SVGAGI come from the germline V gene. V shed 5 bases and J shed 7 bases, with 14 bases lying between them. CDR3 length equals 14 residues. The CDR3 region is CASSVGGTGEKLFF. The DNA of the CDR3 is TGTGCCAGCAGTGTGGGGGGGACCGGTGAAAAACTGTTTTTT.

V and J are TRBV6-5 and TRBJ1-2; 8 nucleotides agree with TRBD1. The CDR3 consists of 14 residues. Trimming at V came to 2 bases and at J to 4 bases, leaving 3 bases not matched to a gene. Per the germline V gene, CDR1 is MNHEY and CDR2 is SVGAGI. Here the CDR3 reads CASSYGDRTYGYTF. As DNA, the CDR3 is TGTGCCAGCAGTTACGGGGACAGGACCTATGGCTACACCTTC.

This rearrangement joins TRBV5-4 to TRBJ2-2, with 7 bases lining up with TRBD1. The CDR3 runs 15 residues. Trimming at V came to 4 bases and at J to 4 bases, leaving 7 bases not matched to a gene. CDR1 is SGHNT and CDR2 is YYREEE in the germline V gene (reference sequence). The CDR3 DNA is TGTGCCAGCAGCGCAACAGGGGTCGGCACCGGGGAGCTGTTTTTT. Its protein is CASSATGVGTGELFF.

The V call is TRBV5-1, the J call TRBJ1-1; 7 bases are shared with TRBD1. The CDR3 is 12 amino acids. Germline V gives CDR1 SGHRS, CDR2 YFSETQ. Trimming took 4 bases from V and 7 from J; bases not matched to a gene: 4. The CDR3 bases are TGCGCCAGCAGCGAGACAGGGAGTGAAGCTTTCTTT. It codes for CASSETGSEAFF.

The chain's CDR3 is CASSSRQGAMNTEAFF. The CDR3, as DNA: TGTGCCAGCAGCTCAAGACAGGGGGCCATGAACACTGAAGCTTTCTTT. The chain links TRBV5-8 to TRBJ1-1, with TRBD1 identical over 10 bases. CDR3 length equals 16 residues. J gave up 0 bases and V 3 bases, and 5 bases lay outside the gene matches. The V gene's germline CDR1 is SGHTS and CDR2 YDEGEE.

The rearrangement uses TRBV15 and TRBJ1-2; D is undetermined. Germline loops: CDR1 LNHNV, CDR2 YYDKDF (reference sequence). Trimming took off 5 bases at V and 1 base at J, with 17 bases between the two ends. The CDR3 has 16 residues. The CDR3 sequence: CATSSLRRNLNYGYTF. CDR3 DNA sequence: TGTGCCACCAGCTCACTACGGAGGAACCTTAACTATGGCTACACCTTC. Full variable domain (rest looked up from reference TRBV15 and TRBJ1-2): DAMVIQNPRYQVTQFGKPVTLSCSQTLNHNVMYWYQQKSSQAPKLLFHYYDKDFNNEADTPDNFQSRRPNTSFCFLDIRSPGLGDTAMYLCATSSLRRNLNYGYTFGSGTRLTVV.

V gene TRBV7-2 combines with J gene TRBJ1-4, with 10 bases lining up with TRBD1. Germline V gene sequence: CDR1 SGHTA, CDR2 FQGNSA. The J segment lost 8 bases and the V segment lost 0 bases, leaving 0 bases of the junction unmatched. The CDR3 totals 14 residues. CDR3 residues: CASSLAGQGEKLFF. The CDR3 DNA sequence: TGTGCCAGCAGCTTAGCGGGACAGGGGGAAAAACTGTTTTTT.

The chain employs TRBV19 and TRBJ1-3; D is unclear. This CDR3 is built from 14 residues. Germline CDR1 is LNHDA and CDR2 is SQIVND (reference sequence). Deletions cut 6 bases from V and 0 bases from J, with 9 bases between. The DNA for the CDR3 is TGTGCCAGTAGGATTCCTACCTCTGGAAACACCATATATTTT. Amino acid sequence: CASRIPTSGNTIYF.

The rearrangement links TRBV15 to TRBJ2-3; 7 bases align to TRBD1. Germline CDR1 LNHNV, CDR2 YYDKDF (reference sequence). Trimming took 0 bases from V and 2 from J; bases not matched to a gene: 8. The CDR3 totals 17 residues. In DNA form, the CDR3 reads TGTGCCACCAGCAGAGATCTTGGGACAGACACCACAGATACGCAGTATTTT. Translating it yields CATSRDLGTDTTDTQYF. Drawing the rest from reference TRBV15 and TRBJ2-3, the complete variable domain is DAMVIQNPRYQVTQFGKPVTLSCSQTLNHNVMYWYQQKSSQAPKLLFHYYDKDFNNEADTPDNFQSRRPNTSFCFLDIRSPGLGDTAMYLCATSRDLGTDTTDTQYFGPGTRLTVL.

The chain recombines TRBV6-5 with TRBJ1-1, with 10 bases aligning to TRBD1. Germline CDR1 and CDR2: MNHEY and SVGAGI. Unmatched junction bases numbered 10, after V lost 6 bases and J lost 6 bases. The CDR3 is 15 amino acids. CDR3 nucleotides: TGTGCCAGCAGAAACCGCCGGGACAGGGGCGCTGAAGCTTTCTTT. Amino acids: CASRNRRDRGAEAFF.

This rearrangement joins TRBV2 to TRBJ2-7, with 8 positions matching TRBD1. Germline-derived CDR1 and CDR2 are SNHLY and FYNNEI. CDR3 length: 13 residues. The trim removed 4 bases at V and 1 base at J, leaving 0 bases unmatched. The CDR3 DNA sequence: TGTGCCAGCAGTGGGGACAGGTCCTACGAGCAGTACTTC. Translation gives CASSGDRSYEQYF.

This CDR3 reads CAVGASTGELFF. As DNA, the CDR3 is TGTGCCGTGGGCGCGAGCACCGGGGAGCTGTTTTTT. The chain carries TRBV6-1 and TRBJ2-2, with D unresolved. The CDR3 is 12 residues long. V was trimmed by 11 bases and J by 4 bases, leaving 11 bases between them. Germline V gene sequence: CDR1 MNHNS, CDR2 SASEGT.

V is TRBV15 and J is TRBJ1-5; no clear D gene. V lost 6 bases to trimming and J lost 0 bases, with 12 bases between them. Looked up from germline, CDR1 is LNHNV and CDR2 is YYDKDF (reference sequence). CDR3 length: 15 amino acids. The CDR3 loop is CATSTRYYSNQPQHF. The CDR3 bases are TGTGCCACCAGTACACGCTACTATAGCAATCAGCCCCAGCATTTT.

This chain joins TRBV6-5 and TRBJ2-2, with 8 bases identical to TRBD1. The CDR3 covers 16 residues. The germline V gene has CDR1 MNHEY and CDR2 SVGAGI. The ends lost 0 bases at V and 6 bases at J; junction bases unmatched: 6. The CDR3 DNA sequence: TGTGCCAGCAGTTACTCCACAGGGGGAAGCGCCGGGGAGCTGTTTTTT. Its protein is CASSYSTGGSAGELFF.

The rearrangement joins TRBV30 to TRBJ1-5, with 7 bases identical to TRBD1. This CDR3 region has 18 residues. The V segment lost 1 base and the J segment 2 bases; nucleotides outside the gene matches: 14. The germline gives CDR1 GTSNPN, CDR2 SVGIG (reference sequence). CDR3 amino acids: CAWSGRGQSFLGNQPQHF. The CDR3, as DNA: TGTGCCTGGAGTGGAAGGGGACAGTCCTTTCTTGGCAATCAGCCCCAGCATTTT. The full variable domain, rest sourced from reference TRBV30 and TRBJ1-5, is SQTIHQWPATLVQPVGSPLSLECTVEGTSNPNLYWYRQAAGRGLQLLFYSVGIGQISSEVPQNLSASRPQDRQFILSSKKLLLSDSGFYLCAWSGRGQSFLGNQPQHFGDGTRLSIL.

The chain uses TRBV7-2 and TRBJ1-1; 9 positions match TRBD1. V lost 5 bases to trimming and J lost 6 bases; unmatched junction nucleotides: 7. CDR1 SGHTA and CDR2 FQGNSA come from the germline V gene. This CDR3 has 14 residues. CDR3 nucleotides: TGTGCCAGCAGCCGGGGACAGGGAACGGCTGAAGCTTTCTTT. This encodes CASSRGQGTAEAFF.

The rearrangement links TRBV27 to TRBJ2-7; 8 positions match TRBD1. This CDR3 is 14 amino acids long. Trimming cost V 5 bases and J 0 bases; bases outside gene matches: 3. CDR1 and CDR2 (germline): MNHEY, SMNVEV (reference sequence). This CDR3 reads CASSGQGSSYEQYF. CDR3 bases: TGTGCCAGCAGTGGACAGGGAAGCTCCTACGAGCAGTACTTC.

The CDR3 is CASSSGTGGSYEQYF. The CDR3 nucleotides read TGTGCCAGCAGCTCCGGGACAGGGGGCTCCTACGAGCAGTACTTC. The chain uses TRBV5-5 and TRBJ2-7; TRBD1 agrees at 11 bases. Germline-derived CDR1 and CDR2 are SGHKS and YYEKEE (reference sequence). Trimming at V came to 3 bases and at J to 0 bases, leaving 2 bases not matched to a gene. The CDR3 runs to 15 residues. Together with reference TRBV5-5 and TRBJ2-7, the CDR3 gives the full variable domain: DAGVTQSPTHLIKTRGQQVTLRCSPISGHKSVSWYQQVLGQGPQFIFQYYEKEERGRGNFPDRFSARQFPNYSSELNVNALLLGDSALYLCASSSGTGGSYEQYFGPGTRLTVT.

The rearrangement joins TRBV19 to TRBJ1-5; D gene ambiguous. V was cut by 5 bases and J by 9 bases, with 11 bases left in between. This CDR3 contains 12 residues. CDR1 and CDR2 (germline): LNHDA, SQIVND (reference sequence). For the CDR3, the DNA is TGTGCCAGTAGTCCCTCCGTCTGGCCCCAGCATTTT. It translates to CASSPSVWPQHF.

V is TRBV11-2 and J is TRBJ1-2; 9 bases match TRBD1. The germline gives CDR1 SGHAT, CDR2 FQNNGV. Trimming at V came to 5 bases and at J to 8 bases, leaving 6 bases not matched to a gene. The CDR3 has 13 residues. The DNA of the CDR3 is TGTGCCAGCAGCCGGACCGGGACAGGGGGCTACACCTTC. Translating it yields CASSRTGTGGYTF.

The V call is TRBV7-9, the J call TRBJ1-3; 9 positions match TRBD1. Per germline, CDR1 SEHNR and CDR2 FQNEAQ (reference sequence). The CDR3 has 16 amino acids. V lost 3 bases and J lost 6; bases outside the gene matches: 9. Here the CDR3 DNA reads TGTGCCAGCAGCTTTCACGGACAGGGGACGGAAAACACCATATATTTT. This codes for CASSFHGQGTENTIYF. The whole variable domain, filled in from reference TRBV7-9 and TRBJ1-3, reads DTGVSQNPRHKITKRGQNVTFRCDPISEHNRLYWYRQTLGQGPEFLTYFQNEAQLEKSRLLSDRFSAERPKGSFSTLEIQRTEQGDSAMYLCASSFHGQGTENTIYFGEGSWLTVV.

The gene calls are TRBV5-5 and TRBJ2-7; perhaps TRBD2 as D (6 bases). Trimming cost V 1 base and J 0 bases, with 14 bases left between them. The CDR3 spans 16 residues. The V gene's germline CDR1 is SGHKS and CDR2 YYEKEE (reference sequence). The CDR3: CASSLTGTRGSYEQYF. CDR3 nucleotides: TGTGCCAGCAGCTTGACCGGGACTCGCGGCTCCTACGAGCAGTACTTC. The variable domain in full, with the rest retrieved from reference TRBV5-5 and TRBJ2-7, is DAGVTQSPTHLIKTRGQQVTLRCSPISGHKSVSWYQQVLGQGPQFIFQYYEKEERGRGNFPDRFSARQFPNYSSELNVNALLLGDSALYLCASSLTGTRGSYEQYFGPGTRLTVT.

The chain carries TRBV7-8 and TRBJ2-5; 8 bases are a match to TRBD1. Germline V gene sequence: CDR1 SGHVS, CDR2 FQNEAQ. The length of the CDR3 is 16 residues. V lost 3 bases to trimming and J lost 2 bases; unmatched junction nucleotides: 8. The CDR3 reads CASSLNRGTRQETQYF. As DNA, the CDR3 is TGTGCCAGCAGCTTGAACAGGGGGACAAGACAAGAGACCCAGTACTTC.

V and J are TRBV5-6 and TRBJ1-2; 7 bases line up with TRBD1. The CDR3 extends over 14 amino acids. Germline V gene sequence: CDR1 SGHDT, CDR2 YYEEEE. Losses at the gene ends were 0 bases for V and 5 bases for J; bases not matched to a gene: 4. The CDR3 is CASSLARGLYGYTF. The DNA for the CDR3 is TGTGCCAGCAGCTTGGCTAGGGGGCTTTATGGCTACACCTTC.

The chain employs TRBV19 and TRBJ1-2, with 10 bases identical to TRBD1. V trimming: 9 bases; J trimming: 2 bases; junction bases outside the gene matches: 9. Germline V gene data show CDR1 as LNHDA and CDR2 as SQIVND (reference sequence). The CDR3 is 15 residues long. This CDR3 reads CASRDRGARNYGYTF. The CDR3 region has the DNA TGTGCCAGCCGGGACAGGGGAGCGCGGAACTATGGCTACACCTTC.

The CDR3, as DNA: TGTGCCAGCAGTTACTTCTCCGGAGACACAGATACGCAGTATTTT. Protein product: CASSYFSGDTDTQYF. The genes are TRBV6-5 and TRBJ2-3; D gene uncertain. Germline values: CDR1 MNHEY, CDR2 SVGAGI. V was cut by 1 base and J by 2 bases, with 10 bases left in between. The CDR3 runs 15 residues.

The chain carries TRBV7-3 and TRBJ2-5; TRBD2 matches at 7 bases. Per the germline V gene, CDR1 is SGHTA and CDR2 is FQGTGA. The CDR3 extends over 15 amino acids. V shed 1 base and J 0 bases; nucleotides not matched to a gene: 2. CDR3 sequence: CASSLMGGYQETQYF. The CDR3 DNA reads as TGTGCCAGCAGCTTAATGGGGGGGTACCAAGAGACCCAGTACTTC.

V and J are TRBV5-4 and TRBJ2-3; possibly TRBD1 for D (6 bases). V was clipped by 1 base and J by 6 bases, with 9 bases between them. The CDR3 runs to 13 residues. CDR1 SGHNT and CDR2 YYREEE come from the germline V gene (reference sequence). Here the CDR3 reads CASSLQGTDTQYF. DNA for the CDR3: TGTGCCAGCAGCTTGCAGGGGACCGATACGCAGTATTTT.

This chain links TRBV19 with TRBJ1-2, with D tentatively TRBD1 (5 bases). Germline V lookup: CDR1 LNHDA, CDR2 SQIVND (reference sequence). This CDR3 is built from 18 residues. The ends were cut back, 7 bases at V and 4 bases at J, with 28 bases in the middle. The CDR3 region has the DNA TGTGCCAGTAAGCCCGGCGGCTCAGTCAAAAGGGGTCCCTATGGCTACACCTTC. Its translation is CASKPGGSVKRGPYGYTF.

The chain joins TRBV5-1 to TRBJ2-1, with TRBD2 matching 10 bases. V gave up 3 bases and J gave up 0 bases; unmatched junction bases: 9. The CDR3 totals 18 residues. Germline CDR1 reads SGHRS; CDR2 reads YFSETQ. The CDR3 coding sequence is TGCGCCAGCAGCTCAATAGCGGGGGGACTTCTCTCCTACAATGAGCAGTTCTTC. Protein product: CASSSIAGGLLSYNEQFF.